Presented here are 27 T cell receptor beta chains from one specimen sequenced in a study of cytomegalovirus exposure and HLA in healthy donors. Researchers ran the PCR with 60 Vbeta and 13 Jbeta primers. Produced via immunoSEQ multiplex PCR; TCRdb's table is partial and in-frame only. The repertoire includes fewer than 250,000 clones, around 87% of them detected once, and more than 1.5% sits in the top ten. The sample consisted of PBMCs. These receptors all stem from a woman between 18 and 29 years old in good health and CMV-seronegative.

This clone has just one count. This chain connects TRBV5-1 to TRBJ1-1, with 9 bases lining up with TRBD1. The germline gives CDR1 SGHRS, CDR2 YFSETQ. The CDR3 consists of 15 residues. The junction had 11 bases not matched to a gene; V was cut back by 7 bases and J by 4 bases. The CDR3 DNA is TGCGCCAGCGGCCCATCCGGGACAGGGAGCACTGAAGCTTTCTTT. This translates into CASGPSGTGSTEAFF.

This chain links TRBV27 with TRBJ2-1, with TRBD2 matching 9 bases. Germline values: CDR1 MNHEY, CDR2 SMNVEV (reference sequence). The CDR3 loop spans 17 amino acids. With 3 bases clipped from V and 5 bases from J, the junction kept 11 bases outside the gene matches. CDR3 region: CASSLGLSGSLHNEQFF. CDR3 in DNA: TGTGCCAGCAGTTTGGGTCTTAGCGGGAGTCTCCACAATGAGCAGTTCTTC.

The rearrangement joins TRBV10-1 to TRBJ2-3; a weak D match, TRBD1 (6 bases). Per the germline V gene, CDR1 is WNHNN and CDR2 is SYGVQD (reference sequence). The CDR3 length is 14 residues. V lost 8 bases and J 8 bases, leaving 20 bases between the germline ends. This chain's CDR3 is CASDRCLDSFTQYF. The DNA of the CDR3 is TGCGCCAGCGACAGGTGTCTGGATTCATTTACGCAGTATTTT.

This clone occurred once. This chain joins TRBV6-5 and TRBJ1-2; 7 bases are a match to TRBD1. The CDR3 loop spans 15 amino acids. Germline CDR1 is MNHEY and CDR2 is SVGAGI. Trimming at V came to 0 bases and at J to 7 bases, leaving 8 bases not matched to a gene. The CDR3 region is CASSYSGTAEFGYTF. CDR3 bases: TGTGCCAGCAGTTACTCTGGGACAGCAGAGTTTGGCTACACCTTC.

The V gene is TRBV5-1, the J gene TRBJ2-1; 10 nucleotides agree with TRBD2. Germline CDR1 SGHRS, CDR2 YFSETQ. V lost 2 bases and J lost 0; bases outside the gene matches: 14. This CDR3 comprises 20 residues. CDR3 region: CASSLPGLAMTVSSYNEQFF. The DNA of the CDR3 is TGCGCCAGCAGCTTACCGGGACTAGCGATGACCGTTAGCTCCTACAATGAGCAGTTCTTC. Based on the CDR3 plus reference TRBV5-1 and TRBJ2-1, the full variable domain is KAGVTQTPRYLIKTRGQQVTLSCSPISGHRSVSWYQQTPGQGLQFLFEYFSETQRNKGNFPGRFSGRQFSNSRSEMNVSTLELGDSALYLCASSLPGLAMTVSSYNEQFFGPGTRLTVL.

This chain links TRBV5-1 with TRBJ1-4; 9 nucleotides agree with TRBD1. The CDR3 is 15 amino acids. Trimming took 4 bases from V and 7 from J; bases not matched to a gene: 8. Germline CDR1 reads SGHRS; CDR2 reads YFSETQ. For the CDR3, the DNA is TGCGCCAGCAGCCCAGGACAGGGGTTTAGTGAAAAACTGTTTTTT. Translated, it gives CASSPGQGFSEKLFF.

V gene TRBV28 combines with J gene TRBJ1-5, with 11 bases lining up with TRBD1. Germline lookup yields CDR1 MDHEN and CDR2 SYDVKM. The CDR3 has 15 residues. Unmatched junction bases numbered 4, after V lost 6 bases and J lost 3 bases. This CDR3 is CASRSGQGDNQPQHF. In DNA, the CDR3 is TGTGCCAGCAGGTCGGGACAGGGGGACAATCAGCCCCAGCATTTT. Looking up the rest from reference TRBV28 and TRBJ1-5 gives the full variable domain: DVKVTQSSRYLVKRTGEKVFLECVQDMDHENMFWYRQDPGLGLRLIYFSYDVKMKEKGDIPEGYSVSREKKERFSLILESASTNQTSMYLCASRSGQGDNQPQHFGDGTRLSIL.

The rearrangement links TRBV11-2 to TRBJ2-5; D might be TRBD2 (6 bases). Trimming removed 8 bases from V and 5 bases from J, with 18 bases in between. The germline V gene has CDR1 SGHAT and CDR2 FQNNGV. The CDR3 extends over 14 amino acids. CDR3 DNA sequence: TGTGCCAGCGGAAGGGTTGGGGGGAGGGAGACCCAGTACTTC. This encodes CASGRVGGRETQYF.

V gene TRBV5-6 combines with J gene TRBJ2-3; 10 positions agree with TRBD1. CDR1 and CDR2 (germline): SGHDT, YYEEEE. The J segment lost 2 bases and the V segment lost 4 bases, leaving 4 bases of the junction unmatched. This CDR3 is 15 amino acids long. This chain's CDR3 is CASSPGTGATDTQYF. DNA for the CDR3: TGTGCCAGCAGCCCCGGGACAGGGGCCACAGATACGCAGTATTTT.

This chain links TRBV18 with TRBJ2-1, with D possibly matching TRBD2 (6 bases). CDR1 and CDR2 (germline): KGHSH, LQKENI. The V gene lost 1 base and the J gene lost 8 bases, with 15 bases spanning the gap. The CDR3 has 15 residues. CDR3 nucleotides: TGTGCCAGCTCACCACAGGGACTCCGCTTTGATGAGCAGTTCTTC. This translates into CASSPQGLRFDEQFF.

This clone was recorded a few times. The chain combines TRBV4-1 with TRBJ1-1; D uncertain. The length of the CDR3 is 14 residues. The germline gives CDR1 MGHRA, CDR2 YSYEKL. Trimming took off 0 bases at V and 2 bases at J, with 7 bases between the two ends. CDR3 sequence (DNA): TGCGCCAGCAGCCAAGAGGGCTTTAACACTGAAGCTTTCTTT. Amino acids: CASSQEGFNTEAFF.

In DNA, the CDR3 is TGTGCCAGCAGCTCCGGACAGGGAGAACCCTACGAGCAGTACTTC. This codes for CASSSGQGEPYEQYF. This chain connects TRBV9 to TRBJ2-7, with 8 bases fitting TRBD1. Germline values: CDR1 SGDLS, CDR2 YYNGEE. V lost 4 bases to trimming and J lost 2 bases; unmatched junction nucleotides: 8. The CDR3 runs to 15 residues.

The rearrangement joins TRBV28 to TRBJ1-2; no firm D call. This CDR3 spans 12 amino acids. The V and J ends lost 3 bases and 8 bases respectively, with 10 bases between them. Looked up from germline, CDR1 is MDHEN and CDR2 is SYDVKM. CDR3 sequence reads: CASSLVQTGYTF. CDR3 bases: TGTGCCAGCAGTTTGGTACAGACCGGCTACACCTTC.

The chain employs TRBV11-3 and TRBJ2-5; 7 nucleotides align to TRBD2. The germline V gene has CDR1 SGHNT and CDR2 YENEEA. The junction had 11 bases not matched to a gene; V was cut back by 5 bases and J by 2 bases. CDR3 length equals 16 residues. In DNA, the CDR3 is TGTGCCAGCAGCCAGTGGGGGGGATTGAAACAAGAGACCCAGTACTTC. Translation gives CASSQWGGLKQETQYF.

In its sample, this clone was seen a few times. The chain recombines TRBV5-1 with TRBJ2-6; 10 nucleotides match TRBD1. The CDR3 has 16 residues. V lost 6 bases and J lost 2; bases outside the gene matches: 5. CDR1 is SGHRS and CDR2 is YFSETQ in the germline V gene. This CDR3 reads CASKGQGFPGANVLTF. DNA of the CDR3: TGCGCCAGCAAGGGACAGGGGTTTCCTGGGGCCAACGTCCTGACTTTC. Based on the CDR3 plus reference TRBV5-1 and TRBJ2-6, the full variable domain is KAGVTQTPRYLIKTRGQQVTLSCSPISGHRSVSWYQQTPGQGLQFLFEYFSETQRNKGNFPGRFSGRQFSNSRSEMNVSTLELGDSALYLCASKGQGFPGANVLTFGAGSRLTVL.

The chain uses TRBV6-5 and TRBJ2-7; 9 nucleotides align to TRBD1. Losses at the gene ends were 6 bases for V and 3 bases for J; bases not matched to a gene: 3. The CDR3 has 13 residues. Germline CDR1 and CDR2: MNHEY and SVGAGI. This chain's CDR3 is CASSSGQGYEQYF. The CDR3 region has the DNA TGTGCCAGCAGCTCGGGACAGGGCTACGAGCAGTACTTC.

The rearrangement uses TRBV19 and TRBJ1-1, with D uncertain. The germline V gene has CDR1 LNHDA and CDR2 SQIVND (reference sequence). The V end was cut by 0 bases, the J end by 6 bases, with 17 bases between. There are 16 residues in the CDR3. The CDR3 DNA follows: TGTGCCAGTAGTATAGATCTTTGGGCCCCCCAGGCTGAAGCTTTCTTT. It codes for CASSIDLWAPQAEAFF.

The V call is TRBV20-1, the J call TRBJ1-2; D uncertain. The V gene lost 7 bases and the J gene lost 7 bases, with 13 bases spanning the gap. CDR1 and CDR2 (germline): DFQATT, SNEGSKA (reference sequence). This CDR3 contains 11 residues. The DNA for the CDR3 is TGCAGTGGGACCGGAGGACTTGGCTACACCTTC. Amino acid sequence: CSGTGGLGYTF.

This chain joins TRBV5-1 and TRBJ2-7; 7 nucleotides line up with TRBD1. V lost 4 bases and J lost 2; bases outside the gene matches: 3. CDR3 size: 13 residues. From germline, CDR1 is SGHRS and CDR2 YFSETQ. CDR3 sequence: CASSETGTYEQYF. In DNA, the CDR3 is TGCGCCAGCAGCGAGACAGGGACCTACGAGCAGTACTTC.

Here the CDR3 DNA reads TGCGCCAGCAGGCCCCCCGGGGCTAGCGGGTCCAATGAGCAGTTCTTC. This gives the protein CASRPPGASGSNEQFF. This chain joins TRBV5-1 and TRBJ2-1; 8 bases map to TRBD2. Trimming took 5 bases from V and 6 from J; bases not matched to a gene: 13. Germline CDR1 reads SGHRS; CDR2 reads YFSETQ. The CDR3 is made up of 16 amino acids.

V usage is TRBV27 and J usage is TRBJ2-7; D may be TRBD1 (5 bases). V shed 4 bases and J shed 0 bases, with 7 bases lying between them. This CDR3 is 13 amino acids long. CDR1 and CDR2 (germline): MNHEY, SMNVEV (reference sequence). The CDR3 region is CASSWGSSYEQYF. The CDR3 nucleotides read TGTGCCAGCAGTTGGGGCAGCTCCTACGAGCAGTACTTC.

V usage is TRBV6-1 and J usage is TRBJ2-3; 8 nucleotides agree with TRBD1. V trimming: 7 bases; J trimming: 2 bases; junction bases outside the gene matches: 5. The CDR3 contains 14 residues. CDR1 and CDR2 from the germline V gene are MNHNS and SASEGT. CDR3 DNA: TGTGCCAGCATCAGGGACAGGACCACAGATACGCAGTATTTT. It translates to CASIRDRTTDTQYF.

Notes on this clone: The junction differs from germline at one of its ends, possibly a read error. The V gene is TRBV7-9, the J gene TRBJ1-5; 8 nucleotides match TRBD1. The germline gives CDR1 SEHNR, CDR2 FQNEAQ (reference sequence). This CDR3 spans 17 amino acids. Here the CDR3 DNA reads TGTTCCAGCAGCTTAGCATTGGGACAGGCGAGCAATCAGCCCCAGCATTTT. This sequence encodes CSSSLALGQASNQPQHF.

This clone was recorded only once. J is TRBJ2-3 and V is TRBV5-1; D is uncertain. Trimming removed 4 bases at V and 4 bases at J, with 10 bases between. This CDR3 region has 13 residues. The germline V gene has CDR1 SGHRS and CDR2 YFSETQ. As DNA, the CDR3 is TGCGCCAGCAGCAAACTCAAAGCAGATACGCAGTATTTT. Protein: CASSKLKADTQYF.

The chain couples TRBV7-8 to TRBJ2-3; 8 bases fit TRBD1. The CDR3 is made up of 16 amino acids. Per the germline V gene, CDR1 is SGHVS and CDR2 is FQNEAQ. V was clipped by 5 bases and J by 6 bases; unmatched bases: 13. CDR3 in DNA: TGTGCCAGCAGCCTTCACGAGGGACAGGCGGTGGATACGCAGTATTTT. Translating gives CASSLHEGQAVDTQYF.

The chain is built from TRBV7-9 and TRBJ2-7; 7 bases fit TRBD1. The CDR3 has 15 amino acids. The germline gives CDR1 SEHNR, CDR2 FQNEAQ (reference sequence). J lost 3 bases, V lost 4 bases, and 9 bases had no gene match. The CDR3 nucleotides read TGTGCCAGCAGCTCGCAGGCACAGGGGAACTACGAGCAGTACTTC. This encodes CASSSQAQGNYEQYF.

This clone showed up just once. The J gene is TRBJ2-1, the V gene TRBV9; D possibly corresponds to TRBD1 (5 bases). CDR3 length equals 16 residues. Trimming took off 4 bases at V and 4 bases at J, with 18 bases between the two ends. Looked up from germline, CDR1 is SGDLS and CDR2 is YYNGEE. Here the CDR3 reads CASSSLRGSPYNEQFF. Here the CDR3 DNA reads TGTGCCAGCAGCTCTTTAAGGGGCAGCCCTTACAATGAGCAGTTCTTC. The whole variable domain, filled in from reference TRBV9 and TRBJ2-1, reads DSGVTQTPKHLITATGQRVTLRCSPRSGDLSVYWYQQSLDQGLQFLIQYYNGEERAKGNILERFSAQQFPDLHSELNLSSLELGDSALYFCASSSLRGSPYNEQFFGPGTRLTVL.